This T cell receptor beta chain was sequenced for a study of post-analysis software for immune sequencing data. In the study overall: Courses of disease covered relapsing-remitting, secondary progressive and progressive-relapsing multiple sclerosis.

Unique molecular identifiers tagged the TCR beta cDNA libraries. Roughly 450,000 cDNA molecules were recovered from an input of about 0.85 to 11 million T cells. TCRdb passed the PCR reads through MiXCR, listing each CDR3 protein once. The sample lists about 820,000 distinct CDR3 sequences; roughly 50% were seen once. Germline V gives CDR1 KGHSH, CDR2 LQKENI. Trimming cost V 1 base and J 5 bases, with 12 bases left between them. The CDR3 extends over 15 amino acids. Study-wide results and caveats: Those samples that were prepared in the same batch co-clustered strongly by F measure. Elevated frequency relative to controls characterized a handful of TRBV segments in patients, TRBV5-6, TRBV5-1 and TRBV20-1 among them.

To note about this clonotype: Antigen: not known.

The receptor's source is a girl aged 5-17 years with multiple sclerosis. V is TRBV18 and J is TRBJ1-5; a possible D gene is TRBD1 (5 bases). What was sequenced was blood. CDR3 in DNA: TGTGCCAGCTCACCACTTGCAGGGTCGGATCAGCCCCAGCATTTT. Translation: CASSPLAGSDQPQHF.